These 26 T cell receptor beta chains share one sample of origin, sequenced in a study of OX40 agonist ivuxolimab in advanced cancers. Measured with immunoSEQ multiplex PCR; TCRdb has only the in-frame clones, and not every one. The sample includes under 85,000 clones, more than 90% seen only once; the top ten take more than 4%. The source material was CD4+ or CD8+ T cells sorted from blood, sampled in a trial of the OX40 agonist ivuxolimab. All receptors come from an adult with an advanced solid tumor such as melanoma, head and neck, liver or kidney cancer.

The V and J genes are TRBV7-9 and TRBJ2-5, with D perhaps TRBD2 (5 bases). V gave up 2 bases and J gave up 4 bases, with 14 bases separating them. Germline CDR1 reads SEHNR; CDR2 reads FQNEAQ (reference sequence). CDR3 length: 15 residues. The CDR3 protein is CASSLSGRSRETQYF. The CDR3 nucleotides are TGTGCCAGCAGCTTAAGCGGCAGGTCTCGAGAGACCCAGTACTTC.

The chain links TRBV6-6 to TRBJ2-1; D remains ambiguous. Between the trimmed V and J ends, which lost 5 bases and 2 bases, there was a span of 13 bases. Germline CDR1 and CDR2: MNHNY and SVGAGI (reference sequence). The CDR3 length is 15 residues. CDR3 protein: CASSTQESPYNEQFF. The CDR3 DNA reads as TGTGCCAGCAGTACCCAAGAGAGCCCCTACAATGAGCAGTTCTTC.

The CDR3 DNA is TGTGCCAGCAGTCTCCTCCGGCGCTCCTCCTACGAGCAGTACTTC. Its protein is CASSLLRRSSYEQYF. The J gene is TRBJ2-5, the V gene TRBV28; D is unresolved. The J call may be wrong; the DNA end is better matched by TRBJ2-7. CDR3 length: 15 amino acids. The germline V gene has CDR1 MDHEN and CDR2 SYDVKM.

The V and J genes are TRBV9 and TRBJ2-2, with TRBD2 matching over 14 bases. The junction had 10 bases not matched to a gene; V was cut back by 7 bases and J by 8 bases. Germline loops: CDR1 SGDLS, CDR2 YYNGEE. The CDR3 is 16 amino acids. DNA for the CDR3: TGTGCCAGCTCTAATTGGGGACTAGCGGGAGTGGGGGAGCTGTTTTTT. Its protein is CASSNWGLAGVGELFF.

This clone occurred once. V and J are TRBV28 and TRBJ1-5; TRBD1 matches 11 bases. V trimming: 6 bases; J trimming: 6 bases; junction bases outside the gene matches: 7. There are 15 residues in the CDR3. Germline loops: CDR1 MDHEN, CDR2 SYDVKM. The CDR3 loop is CASSFPGQGVQPQHF. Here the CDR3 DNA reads TGTGCCAGCAGCTTTCCGGGACAGGGGGTTCAGCCCCAGCATTTT.

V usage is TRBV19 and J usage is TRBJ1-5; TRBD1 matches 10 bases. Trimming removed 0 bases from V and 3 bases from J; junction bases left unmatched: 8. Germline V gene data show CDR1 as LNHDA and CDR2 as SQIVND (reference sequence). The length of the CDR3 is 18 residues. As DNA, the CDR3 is TGTGCCAGTAGTATAGATCTATTGGGGACAGGGGTCAATCAGCCCCAGCATTTT. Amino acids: CASSIDLLGTGVNQPQHF.

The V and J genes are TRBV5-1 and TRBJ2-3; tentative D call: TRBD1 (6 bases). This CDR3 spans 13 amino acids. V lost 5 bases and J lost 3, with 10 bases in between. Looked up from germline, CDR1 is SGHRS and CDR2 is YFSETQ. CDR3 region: CASSRQETDTQYF. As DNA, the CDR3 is TGCGCCAGCAGTCGACAGGAAACAGATACGCAGTATTTT. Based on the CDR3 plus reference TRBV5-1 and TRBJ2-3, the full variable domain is KAGVTQTPRYLIKTRGQQVTLSCSPISGHRSVSWYQQTPGQGLQFLFEYFSETQRNKGNFPGRFSGRQFSNSRSEMNVSTLELGDSALYLCASSRQETDTQYFGPGTRLTVL.

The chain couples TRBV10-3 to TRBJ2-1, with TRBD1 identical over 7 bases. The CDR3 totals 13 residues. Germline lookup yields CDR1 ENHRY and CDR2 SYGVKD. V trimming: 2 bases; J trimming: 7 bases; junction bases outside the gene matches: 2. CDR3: CAISEVRGNEQFF. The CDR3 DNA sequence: TGTGCCATCAGTGAGGTCAGGGGGAATGAGCAGTTCTTC.

The CDR3 sequence is CASSEGRSLNQPQHF. As DNA, the CDR3 is TGTGCCAGTAGTGAAGGCCGTTCGTTAAATCAGCCCCAGCATTTT. V gene TRBV19 combines with J gene TRBJ1-5, with unresolved D. CDR3 length: 15 residues. CDR1 and CDR2 from the germline V gene are LNHDA and SQIVND (reference sequence). Trimming stripped 5 bases from V and 4 bases from J, with 15 bases between.

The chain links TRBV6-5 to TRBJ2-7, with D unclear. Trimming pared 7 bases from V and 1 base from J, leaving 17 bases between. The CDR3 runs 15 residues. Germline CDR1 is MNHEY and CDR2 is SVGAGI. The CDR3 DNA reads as TGTGCCAGCACCTCGACCCGGGCCGAATCCTACGAGCAGTACTTC. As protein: CASTSTRAESYEQYF.

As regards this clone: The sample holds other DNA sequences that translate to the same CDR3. The chain's CDR3 is CASSPGTDTQYF. Here the CDR3 DNA reads TGTGCCAGCTCACCCGGCACAGATACGCAGTATTTT. The V gene is TRBV18, the J gene TRBJ2-3, with D unresolved. Germline V lookup: CDR1 KGHSH, CDR2 LQKENI. The CDR3 spans 12 residues. V was shortened by 3 bases and J by 1 base, with 2 bases between the two germline ends.

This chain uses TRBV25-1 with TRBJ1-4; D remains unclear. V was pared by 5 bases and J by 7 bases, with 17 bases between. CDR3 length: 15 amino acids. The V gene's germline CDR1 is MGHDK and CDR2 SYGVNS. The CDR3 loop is CASSQTNPVGEKLFF. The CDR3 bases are TGTGCCAGCAGTCAAACTAATCCGGTGGGTGAAAAACTGTTTTTT.

CDR3: CASSISGLASSYEQYF. The CDR3 bases are TGTGCCAGTAGTATCTCGGGCCTAGCCAGCTCCTACGAGCAGTACTTC. The chain has TRBV19 and TRBJ2-7; D is possibly TRBD2 (5 bases). The CDR3 is 16 residues long. Germline CDR1 is LNHDA and CDR2 is SQIVND (reference sequence). V lost 3 bases to trimming and J lost 0 bases, with 15 bases between them. Supplemented by reference TRBV19 and TRBJ2-7, the full variable domain reads DGGITQSPKYLFRKEGQNVTLSCEQNLNHDAMYWYRQDPGQGLRLIYYSQIVNDFQKGDIAEGYSVSREKKESFPLTVTSAQKNPTAFYLCASSISGLASSYEQYFGPGTRLTVT.

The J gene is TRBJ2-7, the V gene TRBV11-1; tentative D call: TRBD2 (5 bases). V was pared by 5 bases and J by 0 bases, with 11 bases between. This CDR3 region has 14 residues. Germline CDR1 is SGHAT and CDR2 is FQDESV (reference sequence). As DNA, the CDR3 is TGTGCCAGCAGCCGAGTGAGGGCCTCCTACGAGCAGTACTTC. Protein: CASSRVRASYEQYF.

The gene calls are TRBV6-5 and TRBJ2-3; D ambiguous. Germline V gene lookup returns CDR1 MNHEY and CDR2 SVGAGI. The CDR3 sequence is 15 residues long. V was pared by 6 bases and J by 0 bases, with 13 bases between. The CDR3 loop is CASSLQGSSTDTQYF. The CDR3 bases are TGTGCCAGCAGCCTACAAGGATCGAGCACAGATACGCAGTATTTT.

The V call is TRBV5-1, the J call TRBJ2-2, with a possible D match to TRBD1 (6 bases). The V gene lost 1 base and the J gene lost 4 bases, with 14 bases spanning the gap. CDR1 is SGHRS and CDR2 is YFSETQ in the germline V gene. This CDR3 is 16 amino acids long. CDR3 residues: CASSLQVRGFTGELFF. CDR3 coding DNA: TGCGCCAGCAGCTTGCAGGTCAGGGGTTTCACCGGGGAGCTGTTTTTT.

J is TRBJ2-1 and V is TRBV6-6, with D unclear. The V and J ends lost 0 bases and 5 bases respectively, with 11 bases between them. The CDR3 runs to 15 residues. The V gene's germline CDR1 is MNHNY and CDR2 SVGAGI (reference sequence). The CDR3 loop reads CASSYSILRDNEQFF. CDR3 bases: TGTGCCAGCAGTTACTCCATCCTTCGTGACAATGAGCAGTTCTTC.

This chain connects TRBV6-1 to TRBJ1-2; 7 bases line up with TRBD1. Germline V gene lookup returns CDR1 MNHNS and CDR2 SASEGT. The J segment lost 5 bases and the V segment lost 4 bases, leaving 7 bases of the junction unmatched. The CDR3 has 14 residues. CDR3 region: CASSGTRTGYGYTF. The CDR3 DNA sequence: TGTGCCAGCAGTGGAACTCGGACAGGTTATGGCTACACCTTC.

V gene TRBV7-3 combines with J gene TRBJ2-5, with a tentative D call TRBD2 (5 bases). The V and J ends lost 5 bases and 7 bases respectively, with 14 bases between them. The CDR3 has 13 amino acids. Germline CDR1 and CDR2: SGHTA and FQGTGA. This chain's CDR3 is CASSLSAKATQYF. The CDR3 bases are TGTGCCAGCAGCCTTAGCGCTAAGGCGACCCAGTACTTC.

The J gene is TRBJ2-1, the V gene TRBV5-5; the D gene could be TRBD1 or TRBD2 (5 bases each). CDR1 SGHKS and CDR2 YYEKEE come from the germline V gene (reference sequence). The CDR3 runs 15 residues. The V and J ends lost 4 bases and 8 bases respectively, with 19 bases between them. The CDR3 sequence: CASSPTGAEIYEQFF. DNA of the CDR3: TGTGCCAGCAGCCCCACAGGAGCGGAGATCTATGAGCAGTTCTTC.

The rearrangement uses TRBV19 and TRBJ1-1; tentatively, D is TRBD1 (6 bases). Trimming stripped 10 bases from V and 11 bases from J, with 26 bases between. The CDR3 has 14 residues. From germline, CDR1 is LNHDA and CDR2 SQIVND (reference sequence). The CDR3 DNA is TGTGCCACCAACCGACAGGTGGGACTCGGTCCGGCTTTCTTT. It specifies CATNRQVGLGPAFF.

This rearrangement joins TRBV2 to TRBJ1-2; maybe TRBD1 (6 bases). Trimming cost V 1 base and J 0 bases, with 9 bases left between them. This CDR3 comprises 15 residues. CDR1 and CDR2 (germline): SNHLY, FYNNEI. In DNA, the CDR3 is TGTGCCAGCAGTGAAGGGACAGCCTCTAACTATGGCTACACCTTC. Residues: CASSEGTASNYGYTF.

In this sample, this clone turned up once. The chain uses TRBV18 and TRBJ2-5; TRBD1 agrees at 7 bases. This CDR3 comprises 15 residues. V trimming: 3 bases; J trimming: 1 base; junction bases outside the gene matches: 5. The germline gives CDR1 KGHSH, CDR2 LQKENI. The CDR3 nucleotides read TGTGCCAGCTCACCTTTCCGACAGGGCCAAGAGACCCAGTACTTC. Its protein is CASSPFRQGQETQYF.

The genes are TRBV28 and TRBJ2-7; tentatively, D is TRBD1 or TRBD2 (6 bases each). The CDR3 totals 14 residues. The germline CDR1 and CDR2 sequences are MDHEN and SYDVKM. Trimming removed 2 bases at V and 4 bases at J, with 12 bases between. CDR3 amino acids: CASSLGGRWYEQYF. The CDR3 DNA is TGTGCCAGCAGTTTAGGGGGGCGTTGGTACGAGCAGTACTTC.

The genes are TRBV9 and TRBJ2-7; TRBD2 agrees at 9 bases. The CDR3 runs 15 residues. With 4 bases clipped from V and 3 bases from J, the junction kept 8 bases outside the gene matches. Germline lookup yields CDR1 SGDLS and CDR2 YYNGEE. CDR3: CASSSRTSAIYEQYF. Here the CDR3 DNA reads TGTGCCAGCAGCTCGAGGACTAGCGCAATCTACGAGCAGTACTTC. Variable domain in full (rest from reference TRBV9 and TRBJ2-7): DSGVTQTPKHLITATGQRVTLRCSPRSGDLSVYWYQQSLDQGLQFLIQYYNGEERAKGNILERFSAQQFPDLHSELNLSSLELGDSALYFCASSSRTSAIYEQYFGPGTRLTVT.

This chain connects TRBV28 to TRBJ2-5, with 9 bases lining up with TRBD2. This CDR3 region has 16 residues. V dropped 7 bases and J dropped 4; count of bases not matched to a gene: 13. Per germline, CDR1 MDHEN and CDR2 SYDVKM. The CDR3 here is CASTVLAGDGGETQYF. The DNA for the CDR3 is TGTGCCAGCACAGTTTTAGCGGGAGATGGTGGAGAGACCCAGTACTTC.